The 13 T cell receptor beta chains below all came from one sample that was sequenced in a study of vaccination and CD4 T cells after COVID-19. Treatment given: approximately nine-day PBMC culture with coronavirus spike peptide pools or control peptides (ViraFEST assay). Sequencing of cultured CD4+ T cell DNA used the Oncomine TCR Beta short-read assay. TCRdb used MiXCR to reprocess the PCR reads, holding one entry per CDR3 protein. The sample includes approximately 11,000 distinct CDR3 sequences, roughly 61% of them seen just once. These TCRs' antigens remain unknown. The sequenced sample was CD4+ T cells from blood, cultured in vitro. These receptor sequences come from a human donor who had recovered from COVID-19.

This clonotype turned up a few times. The chain combines TRBV20-1 with TRBJ1-3, with TRBD1 matching 7 bases. CDR3 length: 13 residues. Germline CDR1 DFQATT, CDR2 SNEGSKA (reference sequence). The V and J ends lost 3 bases and 2 bases, in that order; junction bases with no gene match: 1. The CDR3 region has the DNA TGCAGTGCTAGCACAGGGGCTGGAAACACCATATATTTT. Amino acids: CSASTGAGNTIYF.

This clonotype was detected a few times. The chain couples TRBV11-2 to TRBJ1-6, with no clear D. This CDR3 has 16 amino acids. Trimming stripped 1 base from V and 4 bases from J, with 11 bases between. Per germline, CDR1 SGHAT and CDR2 FQNNGV. CDR3 region: CASSLGWAGYNSPLHF. Written as DNA, the CDR3 is TGTGCCAGCAGCTTAGGGTGGGCAGGATATAATTCACCCCTCCACTTT.

This chain links TRBV14 with TRBJ2-1, with D perhaps TRBD2 (5 bases). CDR1 SGHDN and CDR2 FVKESK come from the germline V gene. The length of the CDR3 is 16 residues. The V end was cut by 1 base, the J end by 3 bases, with 13 bases between. The CDR3 DNA follows: TGTGCCAGCAGCCAAGCCGGACTGCCCCTCTACAATGAGCAGTTCTTC. This translates into CASSQAGLPLYNEQFF.

This chain connects TRBV7-9 to TRBJ2-5, with 8 bases lining up with TRBD2. The CDR3 runs 20 residues. The germline V gene encodes CDR1 SEHNR and CDR2 FQNEAQ (reference sequence). Trimming at V came to 7 bases and at J to 2 bases, leaving 24 bases not matched to a gene. The CDR3 loop is CASTIGFPFRVAGLQETQYF. CDR3 DNA: TGTGCCAGCACCATAGGGTTCCCATTTAGAGTAGCGGGACTTCAAGAGACCCAGTACTTC.

The J gene is TRBJ1-1, the V gene TRBV20-1, with D perhaps TRBD1 (5 bases). The CDR3 length is 12 residues. The germline CDR1 and CDR2 sequences are DFQATT and SNEGSKA (reference sequence). V shed 2 bases and J shed 4 bases, with 8 bases lying between them. Written as DNA, the CDR3 is TGCAGTGCTAGACGGCAGGGCACTGAAGCTTTCTTT. It is translated as CSARRQGTEAFF.

This rearrangement joins TRBV4-1 to TRBJ2-5; 13 bases map to TRBD2. The CDR3 contains 19 residues. From germline, CDR1 is MGHRA and CDR2 YSYEKL. V shed 3 bases, J shed 4 bases, and the junction held 14 bases outside the gene matches. The CDR3 DNA follows: TGCGCCAGCAGCCAGCCCGGGACTAGCGGGACGGTCGTTGGAGAGACCCAGTACTTC. Translation gives CASSQPGTSGTVVGETQYF.

The chain uses TRBV7-2 and TRBJ2-1; TRBD2 matches 10 bases. V shed 4 bases and J 10 bases; nucleotides not matched to a gene: 10. CDR3 length: 15 amino acids. Germline V CDR1 and CDR2: SGHTA, FQGNSA. CDR3 nucleotides: TGTGCCAGCAGCTGGACTAGCGGTAGGGTAGTAGAGCAGTTCTTC. Encoded protein: CASSWTSGRVVEQFF.

J is TRBJ2-7 and V is TRBV10-2; 9 positions agree with TRBD1. The germline CDR1 and CDR2 sequences are WSHSY and SAAADI. Trimming removed 2 bases from V and 6 bases from J; junction bases left unmatched: 5. The CDR3 is 14 amino acids. The CDR3 nucleotides are TGCGCCAGCAGTGAGCCCGGGACAGGGAGCGAGCAGTACTTC. Amino acids: CASSEPGTGSEQYF.

The sample holds one count of this clonotype. The rearrangement links TRBV12-3 or TRBV12-4 to TRBJ2-1, with D perhaps matching TRBD1 or TRBD2 (5 bases each). The CDR3 is made up of 11 amino acids. Deletions cut 4 bases from V and 10 bases from J, with 8 bases between. The CDR3 DNA follows: TGTGCCAGCAGTTGGGGGAACGAGCAGTTCTTC. It encodes CASSWGNEQFF.

This clonotype has a handful of counts. The chain links TRBV7-9 to TRBJ1-1; no firm D call. The germline gives CDR1 SEHNR, CDR2 FQNEAQ (reference sequence). V lost 1 base and J 2 bases, leaving 11 bases between the germline ends. The CDR3 consists of 15 residues. Written as DNA, the CDR3 is TGTGCCAGCAGCTTAGATGGGGATCTAAACACTGAAGCTTTCTTT. This codes for CASSLDGDLNTEAFF.

The rearrangement joins TRBV7-2 to TRBJ2-7; D might be TRBD2 (5 bases). The ends were cut back, 3 bases at V and 5 bases at J, with 8 bases in the middle. Per germline, CDR1 SGHTA and CDR2 FQGNSA. This CDR3 has 12 residues. DNA for the CDR3: TGTGCCAGCAGCTTTCTGAGGGACGAGCAGTACTTC. It translates to CASSFLRDEQYF. The whole variable domain, remainder taken from reference TRBV7-2 and TRBJ2-7, is GAGVSQSPSNKVTEKGKDVELRCDPISGHTALYWYRQSLGQGLEFLIYFQGNSAPDKSGLPSDRFSAERTGGSVSTLTIQRTQQEDSAVYLCASSFLRDEQYFGPGTRLTVT.

CDR3 nucleotides: TGTGCCAGCAGCTTGTTGCACCAAGAGACCCAGTACTTC. As protein: CASSLLHQETQYF. V usage is TRBV7-2 and J usage is TRBJ2-5, with D uncertain. The CDR3 has 13 amino acids. Germline assignment: CDR1 SGHTA and CDR2 FQGNSA. Trimming removed 3 bases from V and 0 bases from J, with 5 bases in between.

The chain is built from TRBV3-1 and TRBJ2-1, with 10 bases matching TRBD2. Germline V gene sequence: CDR1 LGHDT, CDR2 YNNKEL (reference sequence). The CDR3 contains 16 residues. J lost 5 bases, V lost 2 bases, and 6 bases had no gene match. DNA for the CDR3: TGTGCCAGCAGCCAATTAGCGGGAGGCAACGACAATGAGCAGTTCTTC. This encodes CASSQLAGGNDNEQFF.